The clone carrying this T cell receptor (beta chain) was picked up a small number of times. Its matching antigen is unknown. Repertoires were generated with immunoSEQ multiplex PCR, while TCRdb's copy carries only in-frame clones and drops some. The sample has about 37,000 clones, 82% seen once. The data were taken from a study of CD4 T cells in relation to SARS-CoV-2 and coronaviruses. Sorted naive or memory CD4+ cells met CEF peptides for about 10 days. Deletions cut 3 bases from V and 0 bases from J, with 12 bases between. This CDR3 has 16 residues. CDR1 and CDR2 from the germline V gene are LNHDA and SQIVND (reference sequence).

Sample: naive CD4+ T cells from PBMCs, cultured in vitro. Noted subset: naive CD4+ T cells isolated by negative enrichment. The chain employs TRBV19 and TRBJ2-1; D possibly corresponds to TRBD2 (6 bases). This sequence originates from an adult with COVID-19. Written as DNA, the CDR3 is TGTGCCAGTAGTATCTTCGCGGGGAGCTCCTACAATGAGCAGTTCTTC. This encodes CASSIFAGSSYNEQFF. The complete variable domain, with remaining parts taken from reference TRBV19 and TRBJ2-1, reads DGGITQSPKYLFRKEGQNVTLSCEQNLNHDAMYWYRQDPGQGLRLIYYSQIVNDFQKGDIAEGYSVSREKKESFPLTVTSAQKNPTAFYLCASSIFAGSSYNEQFFGPGTRLTVL.